This TCR beta chain was retrieved from a study of naive and memory T cell subsets. An equimolar mix of two oligonucleotides served as the beta constant-region primer for TRBC1 and TRBC2. Ligated cDNA was amplified by four rounds of PCR with nested alpha and beta constant-region primers and SP2. An oligonucleotide with the SP2 primer and a 12-nucleotide UMI was ligated to the cDNA 3' end. TCRdb recomputed calls from the UMI-ligation and nested PCR reads with MiXCR, one row per CDR3 protein. The top ten hold about 1% of the sample, which has over 100,000 distinct CDR3 sequences, 36% seen once. This clonotype was seen only a few times. Its antigen is undetermined. After CD4 positive bead selection, the CD4-negative fraction gave CD8 T cells. Study-level findings and limits: Activation and differentiation may alter RNA-based TCR counts.

The CDR3 extends over 14 amino acids. V was shortened by 3 bases and J by 2 bases, with 11 bases between the two germline ends. The source material was central memory CD4+ T cells from blood. The chain is built from TRBV12-3 or TRBV12-4 and TRBJ2-7; D is possibly TRBD2 (6 bases). This clonotype was obtained from a human donor in good health. The CDR3 coding sequence is TGTGCCAGCAGTTTCTTGGGCGGGACCTACGAGCAGTACTTC. This gives the protein CASSFLGGTYEQYF.